This T cell receptor beta chain was documented in a study of blood T cell repertoires in COVID-19. Study in general: PBMCs, B-cell-depleted T cells, or T cells provided the cDNA or gDNA that made up the material.

Participants were aged about 18 to 95 years, lived in around 25 US areas, and enrolled virtually. V lost 7 bases and J lost 2, with 11 bases in between. The CDR3 is 14 amino acids. Germline values: CDR1 KGHDR, CDR2 SFDVKD. The assay was immunoSEQ multiplex PCR, and TCRdb's table has in-frame clones only and misses some. The sample holds around 130,000 clones, more than 80% seen once. The sample comprised PBMCs or T cells enriched from blood (not recorded which). This clonotype was obtained from a young woman who had been exposed to COVID-19. The rearrangement links TRBV24-1 to TRBJ2-1, with D perhaps TRBD1 (6 bases). The CDR3 DNA sequence: TGTGCCACCAGAGGGGGAGCAACCTACAATGAGCAGTTCTTC. It is translated as CATRGGATYNEQFF.